This T cell receptor (beta chain) appears in the sequencing data of a study of type 1 regulatory T cells. As for the study in general: This in vitro CD4 product, T-allo10, is enriched for Tr1 cells and alloantigen-specific.

TCRdb re-called the reads with MiXCR, one entry per CDR3 protein. The data show 90,000 to 100,000 distinct CDR3 sequences, less than 40% seen once. Per the germline V gene, CDR1 is ENHRY and CDR2 is SYGVKD. Trimming removed 2 bases from V and 5 bases from J; junction bases left unmatched: 4. CDR3 size: 14 residues. There are a few counts of this clonotype. The receptor's source is a human donor in good health. The chain recombines TRBV10-3 with TRBJ2-5; 8 positions agree with TRBD2. Specimen: CD4+ T cells, either the whole sample or a sorted fraction (not recorded which). The chain's CDR3 is CAISEATGGETQYF. For the CDR3, the DNA is TGTGCCATCAGTGAGGCGACGGGGGGGGAGACCCAGTACTTC.